The rows below give T cell receptor beta chains drawn from one sample of a study of blood T cell repertoires in COVID-19. Generated by immunoSEQ multiplex PCR, the TCRdb table keeps only in-frame clones and is missing some. This table holds a few hundred thousand clones, roughly 85% found once. Material: PBMCs or T cells enriched from blood (not recorded which). All receptors come from a man aged 30 to 39 who had recovered from COVID-19. Each CDR3 is given with its conserved first and last residue. D genes are given only for firm matches. Expanded clones get a size class; other rows say once, few or many, or leave the size out.

CDR3 protein: CASSKGRAGLGQPQHF
CDR3 DNA: TGTGCCAGCAGCAAAGGAAGGGCAGGGTTGGGTCAGCCCCAGCATTTT
D gene: -
J gene: TRBJ1-5
clone size: -
V gene: TRBV21-1

CDR3 protein: CASSTEASGDTQYF
CDR3 DNA: TGTGCCAGCAGCACCGAGGCTTCCGGCGATACGCAGTATTTT
D gene: -
J gene: TRBJ2-3
clone size: -
V gene: TRBV5-4

CDR3 protein: CASSLAYDRGIEQYF
CDR3 DNA: TGTGCCAGCAGCTTAGCCTACGACAGGGGGATCGAGCAGTACTTC
D gene: TRBD1
J gene: TRBJ2-7
clone size: -
V gene: TRBV7-2

CDR3 protein: CASSQRQGANSPLHF
CDR3 DNA: TGTGCCAGCTCACAGCGACAGGGGGCTAATTCACCCCTCCACTTT
D gene: TRBD1
J gene: TRBJ1-6
clone size: -
V gene: TRBV18

CDR3 protein: CASSANRLTGWVYTF
CDR3 DNA: TGTGCCAGCAGCGCCAATCGACTGACAGGGTGGGTCTACACCTTC
D gene: TRBD1
J gene: TRBJ1-2
clone size: -
V gene: TRBV5-6

CDR3 protein: CASSETPSGGVNEQFF
CDR3 DNA: TGTGCCAGCAGTGAGACGCCTAGCGGGGGGGTGAATGAGCAGTTCTTC
D gene: TRBD2
J gene: TRBJ2-1
clone size: -
V gene: TRBV6-1

CDR3 protein: CASSPVNTGELFF
CDR3 DNA: TGTGCCAGCAGCCCGGTAAACACCGGGGAGCTGTTTTTT
D gene: -
J gene: TRBJ2-2
clone size: few
V gene: TRBV7-3

CDR3 protein: CASSQSSPSNFQGALMPPQHF
CDR3 DNA: TGCGCCAGCAGCCAATCTAGCCCCAGCAACTTCCAGGGGGCGCTGATGCCGCCCCAGCATTTT
D gene: TRBD1
J gene: TRBJ1-5
clone size: -
V gene: TRBV4-1

CDR3 protein: CAAGNTGELFF
CDR3 DNA: TGTGCCGCCGGTAACACCGGGGAGCTGTTTTTT
D gene: -
J gene: TRBJ2-2
clone size: -
V gene: TRBV6-5

CDR3 protein: CASRSGDRQPQHF
CDR3 DNA: TGTGCCAGCCGGTCAGGGGACCGTCAGCCCCAGCATTTT
D gene: -
J gene: TRBJ1-5
clone size: once
V gene: TRBV25-1

CDR3 protein: CASRGDSYYGYTF
CDR3 DNA: TGTGCCAGCAGAGGGGACAGTTACTATGGCTACACCTTC
D gene: TRBD1
J gene: TRBJ1-2
clone size: once
V gene: TRBV2

CDR3 protein: CASSIRRDTEAFF
CDR3 DNA: TGTGCCAGCAGTATCCGGAGGGACACTGAAGCTTTCTTT
D gene: -
J gene: TRBJ1-1
clone size: -
V gene: TRBV2

CDR3 protein: CASSLMADREQYF
CDR3 DNA: TGTGCCAGCAGCTTAATGGCAGATCGCGAGCAGTACTTC
D gene: -
J gene: TRBJ2-7
clone size: -
V gene: TRBV7-3

CDR3 protein: CASSMGVSPSSPLHF
CDR3 DNA: TGTGCCAGTAGTATGGGAGTCTCACCTAGTTCACCCCTCCACTTT
D gene: -
J gene: TRBJ1-6
clone size: -
V gene: TRBV19

CDR3 protein: CASSPSDRINTEAFF
CDR3 DNA: TGTGCCAGCAGCCCATCCGACAGGATAAACACTGAAGCTTTCTTT
D gene: -
J gene: TRBJ1-1
clone size: -
V gene: TRBV3-1/TRBV3-2

CDR3 protein: CASTLRETDTQYF
CDR3 DNA: TGTGCCAGCACCTTGAGGGAGACAGATACGCAGTATTTT
D gene: -
J gene: TRBJ2-3
clone size: -
V gene: TRBV7-2

CDR3 protein: CASSRQGRDQPQHF
CDR3 DNA: TGTGCCAGCAGTAGACAGGGGAGAGATCAGCCCCAGCATTTT
D gene: TRBD1
J gene: TRBJ1-5
clone size: -
V gene: TRBV6-5

CDR3 protein: CASSFDRGYGYTF
CDR3 DNA: TGCGCCAGCAGCTTCGACAGGGGCTATGGCTACACCTTC
D gene: TRBD1
J gene: TRBJ1-2
clone size: many
V gene: TRBV5-1

CDR3 protein: CASSLSGYEQYF
CDR3 DNA: TGTGCCAGCAGCCTATCGGGGTACGAGCAGTACTTC
D gene: -
J gene: TRBJ2-7
clone size: -
V gene: TRBV7-8

CDR3 protein: CASSSRSGGTDTQYF
CDR3 DNA: TGCGCCAGCAGTTCTAGGAGCGGGGGCACAGATACGCAGTATTTT
D gene: TRBD2
J gene: TRBJ2-3
clone size: -
V gene: TRBV10-1

CDR3 protein: CASSPPGDSLSEQFF
CDR3 DNA: TGTGCCAGCAGCCCCCCCGGCGACAGCTTATCAGAGCAGTTCTTC
D gene: -
J gene: TRBJ2-1
clone size: -
V gene: TRBV9

CDR3 protein: CASSSTGNTGELFF
CDR3 DNA: TGCGCCAGCAGCTCGACAGGGAACACCGGGGAGCTGTTTTTT
D gene: -
J gene: TRBJ2-2
clone size: few
V gene: TRBV5-1

CDR3 protein: CASNFLSNQPQHF
CDR3 DNA: TGTGCCAGCAACTTCCTGAGCAATCAGCCCCAGCATTTT
D gene: -
J gene: TRBJ1-5
clone size: -
V gene: TRBV12-3/TRBV12-4

CDR3 protein: CASSLEAGGLNYGYTF
CDR3 DNA: TGTGCCAGCAGCTTAGAAGCGGGGGGACTCAACTATGGCTACACCTTC
D gene: -
J gene: TRBJ1-2
clone size: -
V gene: TRBV7-6

CDR3 protein: CASSLGHGNQPQHF
CDR3 DNA: TGTGCCAGCAGCTTGGGACATGGCAATCAGCCCCAGCATTTT
D gene: -
J gene: TRBJ1-5
clone size: -
V gene: TRBV7-9

CDR3 protein: CASSFGQGFSEAFF
CDR3 DNA: TGTGCCAGCAGCTTCGGACAGGGTTTTTCTGAAGCTTTCTTT
D gene: TRBD1
J gene: TRBJ1-1
clone size: -
V gene: TRBV7-2

CDR3 protein: CAWAPGQGSGELFF
CDR3 DNA: TGTGCCTGGGCACCGGGACAGGGTTCCGGGGAGCTGTTTTTT
D gene: TRBD1
J gene: TRBJ2-2
clone size: -
V gene: TRBV30

CDR3 protein: CAISSQKQDTEAFF
CDR3 DNA: TGTGCCATCAGTAGTCAAAAACAGGACACTGAAGCTTTCTTT
D gene: -
J gene: TRBJ1-1
clone size: -
V gene: TRBV10-3

CDR3 protein: CASSEGSYQPQHF
CDR3 DNA: TGTGCCAGCAGTGAAGGCAGTTATCAGCCCCAGCATTTT
D gene: -
J gene: TRBJ1-5
clone size: few
V gene: TRBV2

CDR3 protein: CASGTGNEQYF
CDR3 DNA: TGTGCCAGCGGGACAGGGAACGAGCAGTACTTC
D gene: TRBD1
J gene: TRBJ2-7
clone size: -
V gene: TRBV2

CDR3 protein: CATSQAGGYNEQFF
CDR3 DNA: TGTGCCACCAGTCAAGCGGGGGGCTACAATGAGCAGTTCTTC
D gene: TRBD2
J gene: TRBJ2-1
clone size: -
V gene: TRBV24-1

CDR3 protein: CACPSGGYGYTF
CDR3 DNA: TGTGCCTGCCCGTCGGGGGGCTATGGCTACACCTTC
D gene: -
J gene: TRBJ1-2
clone size: -
V gene: TRBV30

CDR3 protein: CASSYRTGTGGEYGYTF
CDR3 DNA: TGTGCCAGCAGTTACCGGACCGGGACAGGGGGCGAATATGGCTACACCTTC
D gene: TRBD1
J gene: TRBJ1-2
clone size: -
V gene: TRBV6-2/TRBV6-3

CDR3 protein: CASSQEAASSGGNSYEQYF
CDR3 DNA: TGCGCCAGCAGCCAAGAAGCGGCCTCTAGCGGGGGGAACTCCTACGAGCAGTACTTC
D gene: TRBD2
J gene: TRBJ2-7
clone size: -
V gene: TRBV4-3

CDR3 protein: CASTQGHSGYGYTF
CDR3 DNA: TGCGCCAGCACCCAGGGACACTCCGGGTATGGCTACACCTTC
D gene: -
J gene: TRBJ1-2
clone size: -
V gene: TRBV5-1

CDR3 protein: CATSGPGGQPQHF
CDR3 DNA: TGTGCCACCAGTGGACCGGGTGGGCAGCCCCAGCATTTT
D gene: -
J gene: TRBJ1-5
clone size: many
V gene: TRBV24-1

CDR3 protein: CSASLAGRNTEAFF
CDR3 DNA: TGCAGTGCTAGTTTGGCGGGGCGAAACACTGAAGCTTTCTTT
D gene: -
J gene: TRBJ1-1
clone size: -
V gene: TRBV20-1

CDR3 protein: CASIQGVNTEAFF
CDR3 DNA: TGTGCCAGCATTCAGGGGGTGAACACTGAAGCTTTCTTT
D gene: TRBD1
J gene: TRBJ1-1
clone size: -
V gene: TRBV11-2

CDR3 protein: CASSRWGVGNTIYF
CDR3 DNA: TGTGCCAGCAGCCGCTGGGGAGTGGGAAACACCATATATTTT
D gene: -
J gene: TRBJ1-3
clone size: -
V gene: TRBV6-5

CDR3 protein: CASSDSTYEQYF
CDR3 DNA: TGTGCCAGCAGTGACTCTACTTACGAGCAGTACTTC
D gene: -
J gene: TRBJ2-7
clone size: -
V gene: TRBV6-5

CDR3 protein: CASELTGSTGELFF
CDR3 DNA: TGTGCCAGTGAATTGACAGGGAGCACCGGGGAGCTGTTTTTT
D gene: TRBD1
J gene: TRBJ2-2
clone size: -
V gene: TRBV6-5

CDR3 protein: CASSAWAGGSDEQYF
CDR3 DNA: TGTGCCAGCAGTGCATGGGCAGGGGGCTCGGACGAGCAGTACTTC
D gene: TRBD1
J gene: TRBJ2-7
clone size: -
V gene: TRBV25-1

CDR3 protein: CASSQDRVVTGELFF
CDR3 DNA: TGCGCCAGCAGCCAAGACAGGGTGGTCACCGGGGAGCTGTTTTTT
D gene: -
J gene: TRBJ2-2
clone size: -
V gene: TRBV4-1

CDR3 protein: CAWSARGVWYGYTF
CDR3 DNA: TGTGCCTGGAGTGCCAGGGGGGTCTGGTATGGCTACACCTTC
D gene: TRBD1
J gene: TRBJ1-2
clone size: -
V gene: TRBV30

CDR3 protein: CASSYWGVLGELFF
CDR3 DNA: TGTGCCAGCAGTTACTGGGGGGTATTAGGGGAGCTGTTTTTT
D gene: -
J gene: TRBJ2-2
clone size: -
V gene: TRBV6-6

CDR3 protein: CASSHAGTGEAPLHF
CDR3 DNA: TGTGCCAGCAGCCACGCCGGGACAGGGGAAGCACCCCTCCACTTT
D gene: TRBD1
J gene: TRBJ1-6
clone size: once
V gene: TRBV3-1/TRBV3-2

CDR3 protein: CASSVRQASNYGYTF
CDR3 DNA: TGTGCCAGCAGTGTTCGACAGGCTTCAAACTATGGCTACACCTTC
D gene: -
J gene: TRBJ1-2
clone size: few
V gene: TRBV2

CDR3 protein: CASSLDEPTSPETYEQYF
CDR3 DNA: TGTGCCAGCAGCTTAGATGAACCAACTAGCCCGGAGACCTACGAGCAGTACTTC
D gene: -
J gene: TRBJ2-7
clone size: -
V gene: TRBV11-3

CDR3 protein: CASSQGISGQGAGYGYTF
CDR3 DNA: TGCGCCAGCAGCCAAGGAATCTCGGGGCAGGGGGCTGGCTATGGCTACACCTTC
D gene: TRBD1
J gene: TRBJ1-2
clone size: -
V gene: TRBV4-1

CDR3 protein: CAISTDRGIVEAFF
CDR3 DNA: TGTGCCATCAGTACCGACAGGGGGATCGTTGAAGCTTTCTTT
D gene: TRBD1
J gene: TRBJ1-1
clone size: -
V gene: TRBV10-3

CDR3 protein: CSAQSTGGSEAFF
CDR3 DNA: TGCAGCGCCCAGTCGACAGGGGGCTCTGAAGCTTTCTTT
D gene: TRBD1
J gene: TRBJ1-1
clone size: -
V gene: TRBV29-1

CDR3 protein: CASSHDGQARGEQYF
CDR3 DNA: TGTGCCAGCAGCCACGACGGACAGGCCCGGGGGGAGCAGTACTTC
D gene: -
J gene: TRBJ2-7
clone size: -
V gene: TRBV4-2

CDR3 protein: CASSPRIGRTYSPLHF
CDR3 DNA: TGCGCCAGCAGCCCCAGGATCGGGAGAACCTATTCACCCCTCCACTTT
D gene: -
J gene: TRBJ1-6
clone size: -
V gene: TRBV10-1